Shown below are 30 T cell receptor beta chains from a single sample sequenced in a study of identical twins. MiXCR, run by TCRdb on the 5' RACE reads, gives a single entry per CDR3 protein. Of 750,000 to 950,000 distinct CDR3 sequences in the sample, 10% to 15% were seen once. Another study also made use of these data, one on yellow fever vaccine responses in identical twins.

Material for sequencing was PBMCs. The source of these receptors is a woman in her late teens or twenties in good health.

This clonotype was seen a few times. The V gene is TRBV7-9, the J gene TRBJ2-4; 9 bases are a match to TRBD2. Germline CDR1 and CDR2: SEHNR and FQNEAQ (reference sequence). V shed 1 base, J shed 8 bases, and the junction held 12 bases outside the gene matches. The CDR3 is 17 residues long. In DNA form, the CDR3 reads TGTGCCAGCAGCTTAGATATCGGCTATAGCGGGAGTGACATTCAGTACTTC. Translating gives CASSLDIGYSGSDIQYF.

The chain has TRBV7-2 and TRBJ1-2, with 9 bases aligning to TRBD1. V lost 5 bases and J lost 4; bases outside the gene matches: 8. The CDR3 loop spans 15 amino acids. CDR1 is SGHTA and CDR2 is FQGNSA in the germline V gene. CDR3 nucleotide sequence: TGTGCCAGCAGCCCGTGGGACAGGGTTTCCTATGGCTACACCTTC. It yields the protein CASSPWDRVSYGYTF. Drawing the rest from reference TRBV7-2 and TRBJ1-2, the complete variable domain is GAGVSQSPSNKVTEKGKDVELRCDPISGHTALYWYRQSLGQGLEFLIYFQGNSAPDKSGLPSDRFSAERTGGSVSTLTIQRTQQEDSAVYLCASSPWDRVSYGYTFGSGTRLTVV.

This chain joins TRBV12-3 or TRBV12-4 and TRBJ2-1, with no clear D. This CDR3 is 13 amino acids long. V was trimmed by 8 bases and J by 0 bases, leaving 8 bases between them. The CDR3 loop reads CASAVASYNEQFF. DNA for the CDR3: TGTGCCAGCGCAGTGGCCTCCTACAATGAGCAGTTCTTC.

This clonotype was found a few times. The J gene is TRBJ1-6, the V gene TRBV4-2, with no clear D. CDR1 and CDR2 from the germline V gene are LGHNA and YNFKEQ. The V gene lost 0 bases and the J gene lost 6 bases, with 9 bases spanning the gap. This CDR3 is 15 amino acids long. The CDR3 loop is CASSQDVQTNSPLHF. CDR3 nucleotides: TGTGCCAGCAGCCAAGATGTACAGACTAATTCACCCCTCCACTTT.

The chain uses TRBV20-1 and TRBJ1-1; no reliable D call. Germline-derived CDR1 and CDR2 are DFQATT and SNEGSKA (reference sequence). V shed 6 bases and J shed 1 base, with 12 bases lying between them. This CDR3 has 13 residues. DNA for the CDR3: TGCAGTGCCTCCGACGGAGAGAACACTGAAGCTTTCTTT. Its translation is CSASDGENTEAFF.

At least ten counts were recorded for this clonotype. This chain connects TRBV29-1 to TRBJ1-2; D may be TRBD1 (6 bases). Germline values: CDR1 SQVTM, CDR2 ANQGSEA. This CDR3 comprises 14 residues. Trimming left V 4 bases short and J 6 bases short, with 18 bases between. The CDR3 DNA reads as TGCAGCGTTGGTGTACAGGGTTCACCGAATGGCTACACCTTC. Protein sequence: CSVGVQGSPNGYTF.

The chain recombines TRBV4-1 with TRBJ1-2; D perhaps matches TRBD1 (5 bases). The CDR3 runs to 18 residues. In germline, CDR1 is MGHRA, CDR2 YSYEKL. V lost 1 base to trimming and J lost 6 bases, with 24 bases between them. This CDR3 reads CASSQGESSREFFHGYTF. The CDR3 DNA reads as TGCGCCAGCAGCCAAGGGGAGAGTTCCAGGGAATTTTTTCATGGCTACACCTTC.

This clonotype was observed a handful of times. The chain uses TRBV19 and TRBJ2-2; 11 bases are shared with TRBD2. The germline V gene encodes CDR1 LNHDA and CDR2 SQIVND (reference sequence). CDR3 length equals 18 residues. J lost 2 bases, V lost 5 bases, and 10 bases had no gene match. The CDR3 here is CASSPGSSGGINTGELFF. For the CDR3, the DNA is TGTGCCAGTAGTCCCGGATCTAGCGGGGGGATAAACACCGGGGAGCTGTTTTTT.

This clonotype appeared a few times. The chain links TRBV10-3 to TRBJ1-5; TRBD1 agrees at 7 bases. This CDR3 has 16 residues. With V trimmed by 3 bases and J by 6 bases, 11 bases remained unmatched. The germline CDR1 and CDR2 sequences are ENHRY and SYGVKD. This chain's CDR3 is CAISDQTGSSPQPQHF. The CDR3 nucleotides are TGTGCCATCAGTGACCAGACAGGGAGTTCTCCTCAGCCCCAGCATTTT.

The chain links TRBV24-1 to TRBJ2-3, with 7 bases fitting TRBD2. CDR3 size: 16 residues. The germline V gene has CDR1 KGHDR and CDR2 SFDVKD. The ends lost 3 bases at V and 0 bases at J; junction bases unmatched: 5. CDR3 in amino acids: CATSDPGEGSTDTQYF. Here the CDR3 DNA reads TGTGCCACCAGTGATCCCGGGGAGGGGAGCACAGATACGCAGTATTTT.

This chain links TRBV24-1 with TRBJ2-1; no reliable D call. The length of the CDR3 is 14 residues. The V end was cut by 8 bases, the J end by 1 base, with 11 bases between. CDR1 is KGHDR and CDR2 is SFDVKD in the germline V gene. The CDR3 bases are TGTGCCACCAACAAAGACGGGTCCTACAATGAGCAGTTCTTC. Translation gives CATNKDGSYNEQFF.

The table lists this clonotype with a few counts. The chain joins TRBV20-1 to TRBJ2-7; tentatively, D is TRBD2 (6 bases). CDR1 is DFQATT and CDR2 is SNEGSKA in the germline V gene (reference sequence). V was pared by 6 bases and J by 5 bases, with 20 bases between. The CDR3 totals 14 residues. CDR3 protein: CSAVRSLAANEQYF. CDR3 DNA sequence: TGCAGTGCCGTCAGGTCACTAGCAGCCAACGAGCAGTACTTC.

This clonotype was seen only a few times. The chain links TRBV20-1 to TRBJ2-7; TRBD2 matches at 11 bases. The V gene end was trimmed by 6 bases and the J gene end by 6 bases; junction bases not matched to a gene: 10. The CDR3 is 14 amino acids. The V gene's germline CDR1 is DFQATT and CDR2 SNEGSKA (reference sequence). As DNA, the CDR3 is TGCAGTGCCGAGGTAGCGGGAGGGAGTACCGAGCAGTACTTC. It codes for CSAEVAGGSTEQYF.

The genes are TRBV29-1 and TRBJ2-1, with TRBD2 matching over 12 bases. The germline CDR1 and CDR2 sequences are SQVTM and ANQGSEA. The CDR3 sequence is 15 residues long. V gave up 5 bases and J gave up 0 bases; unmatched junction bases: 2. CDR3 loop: CSVPTSGSSYNEQFF. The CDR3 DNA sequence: TGCAGCGTTCCGACTAGCGGGAGCTCCTACAATGAGCAGTTCTTC.

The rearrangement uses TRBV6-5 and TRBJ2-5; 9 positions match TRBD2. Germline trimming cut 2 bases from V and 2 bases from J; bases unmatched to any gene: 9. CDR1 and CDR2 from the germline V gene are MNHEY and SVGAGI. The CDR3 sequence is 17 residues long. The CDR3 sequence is CASSYALAGAVQETQYF. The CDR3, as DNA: TGTGCCAGCAGTTACGCCTTAGCGGGGGCGGTTCAAGAGACCCAGTACTTC.

The CDR3 bases are TGTGCCAGCGGTGCAGGGGCAGAGACCCAGTACTTC. This translates into CASGAGAETQYF. The rearrangement links TRBV14 to TRBJ2-5; D might be TRBD1 (6 bases). From germline, CDR1 is SGHDN and CDR2 FVKESK. This CDR3 region has 12 residues. The V gene lost 8 bases and the J gene lost 4 bases, with 11 bases spanning the gap.

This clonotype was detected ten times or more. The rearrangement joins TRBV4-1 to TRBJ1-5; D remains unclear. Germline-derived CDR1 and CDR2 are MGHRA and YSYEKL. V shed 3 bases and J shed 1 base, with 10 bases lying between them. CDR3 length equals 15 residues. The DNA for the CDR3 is TGCGCCAGCAGCCACGATGCACAGAGCAATCAGCCCCAGCATTTT. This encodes CASSHDAQSNQPQHF.

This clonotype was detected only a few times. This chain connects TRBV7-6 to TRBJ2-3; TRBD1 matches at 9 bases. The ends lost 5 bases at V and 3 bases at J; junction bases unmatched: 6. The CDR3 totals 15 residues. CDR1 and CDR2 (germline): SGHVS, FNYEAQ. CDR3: CASSPSGTGTDTQYF. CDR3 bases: TGTGCCAGCAGCCCCTCCGGGACAGGGACAGATACGCAGTATTTT.

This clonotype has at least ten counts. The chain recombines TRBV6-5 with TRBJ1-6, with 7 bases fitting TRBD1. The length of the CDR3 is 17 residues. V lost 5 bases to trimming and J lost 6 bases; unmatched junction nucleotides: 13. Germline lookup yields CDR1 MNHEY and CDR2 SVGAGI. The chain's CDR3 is CASSHHGRGPSNSPLHF. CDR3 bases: TGTGCCAGCAGTCACCATGGGAGGGGGCCTAGTAATTCACCCCTCCACTTT.

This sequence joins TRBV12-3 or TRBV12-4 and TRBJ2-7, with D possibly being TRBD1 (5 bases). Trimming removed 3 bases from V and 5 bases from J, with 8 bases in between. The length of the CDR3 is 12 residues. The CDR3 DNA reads TGTGCCAGCAGTTTCACAGGTAACGAGCAGTACTTC. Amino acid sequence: CASSFTGNEQYF.

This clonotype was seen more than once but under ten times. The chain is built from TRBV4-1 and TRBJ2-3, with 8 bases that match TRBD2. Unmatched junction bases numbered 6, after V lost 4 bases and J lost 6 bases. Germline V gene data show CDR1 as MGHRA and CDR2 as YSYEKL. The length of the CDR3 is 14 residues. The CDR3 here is CASSPREGLDTQYF. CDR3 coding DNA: TGCGCCAGCAGCCCCCGGGAGGGGTTGGATACGCAGTATTTT.

DNA for the CDR3: TGTGCCAGCAGCCCGAGCGGGACTAGCGGGGACGTTAGCACAGATACGCAGTATTTT. Its protein product is CASSPSGTSGDVSTDTQYF. V and J are TRBV11-2 and TRBJ2-3; 13 nucleotides agree with TRBD2. This CDR3 has 19 amino acids. The V segment lost 5 bases and the J segment 0 bases; nucleotides outside the gene matches: 11. Germline-derived CDR1 and CDR2 are SGHAT and FQNNGV.

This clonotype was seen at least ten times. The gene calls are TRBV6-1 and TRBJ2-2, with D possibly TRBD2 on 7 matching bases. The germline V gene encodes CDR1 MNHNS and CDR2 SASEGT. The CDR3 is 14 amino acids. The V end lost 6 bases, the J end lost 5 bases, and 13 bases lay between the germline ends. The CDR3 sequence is CASSPRGATGELFF. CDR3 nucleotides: TGTGCCAGCAGCCCACGGGGGGCGACCGGGGAGCTGTTTTTT.

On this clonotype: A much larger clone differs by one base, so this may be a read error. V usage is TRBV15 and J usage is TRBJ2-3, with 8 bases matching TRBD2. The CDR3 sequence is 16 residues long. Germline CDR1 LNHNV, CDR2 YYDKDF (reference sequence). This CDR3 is CASSRNSGSSADTQYF. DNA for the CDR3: TGTGCCTCCAGCAGAAACAGCGGGAGTAGCGCAGATACGCAGTATTTT.

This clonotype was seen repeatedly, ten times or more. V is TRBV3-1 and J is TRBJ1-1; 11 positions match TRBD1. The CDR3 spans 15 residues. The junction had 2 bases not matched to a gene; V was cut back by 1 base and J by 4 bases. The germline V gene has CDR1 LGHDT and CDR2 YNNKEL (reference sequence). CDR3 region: CASSQAGTGGTEAFF. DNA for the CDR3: TGTGCCAGCAGCCAAGCCGGGACAGGGGGCACTGAAGCTTTCTTT.

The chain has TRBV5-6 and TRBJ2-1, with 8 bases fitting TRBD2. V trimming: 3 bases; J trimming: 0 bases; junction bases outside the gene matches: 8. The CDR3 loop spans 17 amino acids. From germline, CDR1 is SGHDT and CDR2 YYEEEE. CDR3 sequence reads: CASSSTAGAVSYNEQFF. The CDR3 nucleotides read TGTGCCAGCAGCTCCACAGCGGGAGCCGTCTCCTACAATGAGCAGTTCTTC. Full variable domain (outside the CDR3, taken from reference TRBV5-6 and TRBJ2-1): DAGVTQSPTHLIKTRGQQVTLRCSPKSGHDTVSWYQQALGQGPQFIFQYYEEEERQRGNFPDRFSGHQFPNYSSELNVNALLLGDSALYLCASSSTAGAVSYNEQFFGPGTRLTVL.

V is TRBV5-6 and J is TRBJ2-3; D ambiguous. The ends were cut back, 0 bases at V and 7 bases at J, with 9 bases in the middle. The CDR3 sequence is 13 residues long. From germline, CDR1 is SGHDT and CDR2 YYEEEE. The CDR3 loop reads CASSLATPNTQYF. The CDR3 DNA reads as TGTGCCAGCAGCTTGGCCACGCCCAATACGCAGTATTTT.

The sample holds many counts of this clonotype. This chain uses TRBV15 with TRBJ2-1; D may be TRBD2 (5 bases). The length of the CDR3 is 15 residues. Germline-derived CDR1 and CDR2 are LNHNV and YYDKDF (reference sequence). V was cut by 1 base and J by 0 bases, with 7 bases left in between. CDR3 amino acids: CATSRARVSYNEQFF. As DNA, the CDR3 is TGTGCCACCAGCAGAGCGAGGGTCTCCTACAATGAGCAGTTCTTC.

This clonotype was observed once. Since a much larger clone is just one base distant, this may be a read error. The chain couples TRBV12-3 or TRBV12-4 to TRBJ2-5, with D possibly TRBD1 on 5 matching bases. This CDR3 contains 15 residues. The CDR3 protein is CVSSPRALPGETQYF. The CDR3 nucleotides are TGTGTCAGCAGTCCCAGGGCCCTCCCCGGGGAGACCCAGTACTTC.

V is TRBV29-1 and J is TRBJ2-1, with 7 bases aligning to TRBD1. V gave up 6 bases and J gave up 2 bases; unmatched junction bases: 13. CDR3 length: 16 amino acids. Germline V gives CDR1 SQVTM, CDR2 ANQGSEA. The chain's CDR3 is CSVKLPGQETYNEQFF. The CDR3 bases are TGCAGCGTCAAACTACCCGGACAGGAGACCTACAATGAGCAGTTCTTC.